Each of the 2 T cell receptor beta chains below was sequenced from the same sample in a study of cytomegalovirus exposure and HLA in healthy donors. Researchers ran the PCR with 60 Vbeta and 13 Jbeta primers. Assay: immunoSEQ multiplex PCR; the TCRdb copy retains only in-frame clones and omits some. The profile shows some 74,000 clones, 65% to 80% of them singletons. The sample comprised PBMCs. The receptors come from a man between 40 and 49 years old in good health and CMV-seropositive.

This clone was found a few times. The CDR3 DNA follows: TGTGCCACCAGCAGAGATAAATGGGGTGAGGGGAACACTGAAGCTTTCTTT. It yields the protein CATSRDKWGEGNTEAFF. This rearrangement joins TRBV15 to TRBJ1-1; D is unclear. Germline V lookup: CDR1 LNHNV, CDR2 YYDKDF (reference sequence). Deletions cut 0 bases from V and 1 base from J, with 15 bases between. The CDR3 is 17 amino acids.

The V call is TRBV5-1, the J call TRBJ2-5; 9 bases line up with TRBD1. V lost 4 bases and J lost 5; bases outside the gene matches: 18. CDR3 length equals 18 residues. Germline V gene data show CDR1 as SGHRS and CDR2 as YFSETQ. CDR3 in amino acids: CASSPPRIGRGTGETQYF. The DNA of the CDR3 is TGCGCCAGCAGCCCCCCCCGTATCGGTCGCGGGACAGGGGAGACCCAGTACTTC.